This entry lists 23 T cell receptor beta chains sequenced from one sample in a study of T-cell reconstitution after alpha-beta-depleted transplantation in children. The TCRbeta library was prepared with unique molecular identifiers. MiXCR, run by TCRdb on the PCR reads, gives a single entry per CDR3 protein. The table lists 450,000 to 700,000 distinct CDR3 sequences, 27% of them singletons, with approximately 39% in the top ten. Sequenced material: PBMCs, taken before TCRalphabeta/CD19-depleted stem cell transplant. These receptors were taken from a boy under three years old with Wiskott-Aldrich syndrome, due to receive a stem cell transplant.

This chain uses TRBV27 with TRBJ1-2; no definite D call. Germline V gene data show CDR1 as MNHEY and CDR2 as SMNVEV (reference sequence). This CDR3 is 13 amino acids long. V was cut by 3 bases and J by 5 bases, with 10 bases left in between. For the CDR3, the DNA is TGTGCCAGCAGTTTTCTACCCACTTATGGCTACACCTTC. This sequence encodes CASSFLPTYGYTF.

This clonotype was seen a few times. The chain links TRBV7-3 to TRBJ2-7, with 7 bases matching TRBD1. This CDR3 comprises 13 residues. CDR1 is SGHTA and CDR2 is FQGTGA in the germline V gene. J was trimmed by 7 bases and V by 3 bases; bases with no gene match: 6. The CDR3 region is CASSLVGGGEQYF. CDR3 DNA: TGTGCCAGCAGCTTGGTAGGGGGCGGAGAGCAGTACTTC.

The chain links TRBV29-1 to TRBJ2-6, with 7 bases lining up with TRBD2. The CDR3 has 16 residues. Germline loops: CDR1 SQVTM, CDR2 ANQGSEA. Trimming took 6 bases from V and 0 from J; bases not matched to a gene: 8. The CDR3 coding sequence is TGCAGCGTCGGGGAGGGACGTAGCTCTGGGGCCAACGTCCTGACTTTC. This encodes CSVGEGRSSGANVLTF.

This clonotype was counted only a few times. The V gene is TRBV5-1, the J gene TRBJ1-2; no reliable D call. The CDR3 consists of 13 residues. Per germline, CDR1 SGHRS and CDR2 YFSETQ. V was trimmed by 0 bases and J by 3 bases, leaving 6 bases between them. Here the CDR3 DNA reads TGCGCCAGCAGCTTGGAGTGGGACTATGGCTACACCTTC. This sequence encodes CASSLEWDYGYTF.

The gene calls are TRBV7-9 and TRBJ2-7; 11 bases agree with TRBD2. Germline V gene sequence: CDR1 SEHNR, CDR2 FQNEAQ (reference sequence). V shed 5 bases and J 9 bases; nucleotides not matched to a gene: 12. This CDR3 region has 15 residues. Written as DNA, the CDR3 is TGTGCCAGCAGCCCGACTAGCGGGAACGATCTCGGGCAGTACTTC. As protein: CASSPTSGNDLGQYF.

V and J are TRBV18 and TRBJ1-2, with D uncertain. The CDR3 has 15 residues. Germline values: CDR1 KGHSH, CDR2 LQKENI. V was shortened by 4 bases and J by 4 bases, with 16 bases between the two germline ends. The CDR3 here is CASSQTWDRSYGYTF. The CDR3 coding sequence is TGTGCCAGCTCACAAACGTGGGATCGAAGCTATGGCTACACCTTC.

In its sample, this clonotype was seen many times. The V call is TRBV24-1, the J call TRBJ2-4; D not certain. The V gene lost 0 bases and the J gene lost 5 bases, with 4 bases spanning the gap. From germline, CDR1 is KGHDR and CDR2 SFDVKD. CDR3 length equals 13 residues. The CDR3 is CATSDLRENIQYF. In nucleotides, the CDR3 is TGTGCCACCAGTGATTTGCGGGAAAACATTCAGTACTTC.

This clonotype has just a few counts. The J gene is TRBJ2-1, the V gene TRBV24-1; D call uncertain. Trimming took 4 bases from V and 5 from J, leaving 11 bases between them. Germline lookup yields CDR1 KGHDR and CDR2 SFDVKD. The CDR3 contains 14 residues. The CDR3 DNA follows: TGTGCCACCAGTGACCCTGGTTTGAACAATGAGCAGTTCTTC. Protein product: CATSDPGLNNEQFF.

The chain links TRBV2 to TRBJ2-7, with D tentatively TRBD1 (6 bases). The CDR3 has 14 amino acids. Trimming took 6 bases from V and 0 from J, leaving 12 bases between them. The germline CDR1 and CDR2 sequences are SNHLY and FYNNEI. In nucleotides, the CDR3 is TGTGCCAGCAGAGATAGGGACATCTCCTACGAGCAGTACTTC. Encoded protein: CASRDRDISYEQYF.

This clonotype was detected only a few times. The J gene is TRBJ2-1, the V gene TRBV29-1; 7 bases are shared with TRBD2. CDR3 size: 13 residues. Trimming took 5 bases from V and 7 from J; bases not matched to a gene: 8. Germline V gives CDR1 SQVTM, CDR2 ANQGSEA. The CDR3 DNA reads as TGCAGCGTTCTTGGACTAGGAATAAATGAGCAGTTCTTC. Translation gives CSVLGLGINEQFF.

This chain links TRBV24-1 with TRBJ1-5; 8 nucleotides agree with TRBD1. Unmatched junction bases numbered 14, after V lost 12 bases and J lost 5 bases. This CDR3 comprises 15 residues. Germline CDR1 and CDR2: KGHDR and SFDVKD. CDR3 in DNA: TGTGCCGCAAGGACAGGGAGGGCATGTGATCAGCCCCAGCATTTT. It specifies CAARTGRACDQPQHF.

The chain combines TRBV24-1 with TRBJ2-1; TRBD1 is a possible D gene (6 bases). CDR3 size: 16 residues. Deletions cut 3 bases from V and 8 bases from J, with 19 bases between. CDR1 KGHDR and CDR2 SFDVKD come from the germline V gene. The CDR3 loop is CATSDKRKGVVDEQFF. The CDR3 region has the DNA TGTGCCACCAGTGATAAGAGAAAGGGGGTGGTGGATGAGCAGTTCTTC.

This clonotype was observed a handful of times. The CDR3 spells CASSSRDRGHSPLHF. Written as DNA, the CDR3 is TGTGCCAGCAGTTCCCGGGACAGGGGGCATTCACCCCTCCACTTT. The chain joins TRBV12-3 or TRBV12-4 to TRBJ1-6; 12 nucleotides match TRBD1. After removal of 4 bases from V and 8 bases from J, the junction contained 3 bases not matched to a gene. The CDR3 spans 15 residues.

The genes are TRBV7-8 and TRBJ2-6; D call uncertain. Between the trimmed V and J ends, which lost 3 bases and 2 bases, there was a span of 8 bases. The CDR3 is 15 residues long. In germline, CDR1 is SGHVS, CDR2 FQNEAQ. The CDR3 DNA follows: TGTGCCAGCAGCTTTCAAGGGACTGGGGCCAACGTCCTGACTTTC. Translated, it gives CASSFQGTGANVLTF. Combining the CDR3 with reference TRBV7-8 and TRBJ2-6 gives the whole variable domain GAGVSQSPRYKVAKRGQDVALRCDPISGHVSLFWYQQALGQGPEFLTYFQNEAQLDKSGLPSDRFFAERPEGSVSTLKIQRTQQEDSAVYLCASSFQGTGANVLTFGAGSRLTVL.

This clonotype was observed a handful of times. The chain combines TRBV20-1 with TRBJ2-7; 12 nucleotides align to TRBD2. The V gene end was trimmed by 5 bases and the J gene end by 3 bases; junction bases not matched to a gene: 5. This CDR3 contains 14 residues. Looked up from germline, CDR1 is DFQATT and CDR2 is SNEGSKA (reference sequence). This CDR3 reads CSAVTSGRIYEQYF. In nucleotides, the CDR3 is TGCAGTGCTGTAACTAGCGGGAGGATCTACGAGCAGTACTTC.

This clonotype was found a few times. The chain is built from TRBV5-5 and TRBJ2-1; TRBD2 agrees at 11 bases. V was clipped by 4 bases and J by 5 bases; unmatched bases: 5. The CDR3 totals 15 residues. Germline CDR1 is SGHKS and CDR2 is YYEKEE (reference sequence). Written as DNA, the CDR3 is TGTGCCAGCAGCCCACTAGCGGGAGTTAACAATGAGCAGTTCTTC. Amino acid sequence: CASSPLAGVNNEQFF.

V gene TRBV2 combines with J gene TRBJ2-3, with 8 bases matching TRBD1. The CDR3 spans 14 residues. Germline loops: CDR1 SNHLY, CDR2 FYNNEI. With 9 bases clipped from V and 4 bases from J, the junction kept 9 bases outside the gene matches. CDR3: CASHRGSDADTQYF. The CDR3 DNA sequence: TGTGCCAGTCACAGGGGGTCCGACGCAGATACGCAGTATTTT. Drawing the rest from reference TRBV2 and TRBJ2-3, the complete variable domain is EPEVTQTPSHQVTQMGQEVILRCVPISNHLYFYWYRQILGQKVEFLVSFYNNEISEKSEIFDDQFSVERPDGSNFTLKIRSTKLEDSAMYFCASHRGSDADTQYFGPGTRLTVL.

This clonotype was detected a few times. V is TRBV3-1 and J is TRBJ2-1; 11 nucleotides match TRBD2. With V trimmed by 5 bases and J by 6 bases, 6 bases remained unmatched. Germline-derived CDR1 and CDR2 are LGHDT and YNNKEL (reference sequence). CDR3 length: 15 amino acids. The CDR3 spells CASSLAGGPVNEQFF. The CDR3 region has the DNA TGTGCCAGCAGCTTAGCGGGAGGGCCAGTCAATGAGCAGTTCTTC.

This clonotype was seen only a few times. The chain links TRBV5-1 to TRBJ1-1, with 11 bases matching TRBD1. CDR3 length: 15 residues. The germline V gene encodes CDR1 SGHRS and CDR2 YFSETQ. Unmatched junction bases numbered 5, after V lost 2 bases and J lost 5 bases. CDR3 sequence: CASSFGQGAQTEAFF. The CDR3 coding sequence is TGCGCCAGCAGCTTCGGACAGGGGGCGCAAACTGAAGCTTTCTTT.

This clonotype is a singleton in its sample. The V and J genes are TRBV18 and TRBJ1-4; 10 bases map to TRBD1. Germline CDR1 and CDR2: KGHSH and LQKENI. This CDR3 comprises 15 residues. V was pared by 0 bases and J by 8 bases, with 3 bases of the junction left unmatched. In DNA, the CDR3 is TGTGCCAGCTCACCACCGGGACAGGGGCCAGAAAAACTGTTTTTT. Translation gives CASSPPGQGPEKLFF.

In this sample, this clonotype turned up a few times. This chain connects TRBV7-8 to TRBJ2-3; 7 bases match TRBD2. The CDR3 is 18 residues long. Germline V lookup: CDR1 SGHVS, CDR2 FQNEAQ. V was pared by 5 bases and J by 4 bases, with 18 bases of the junction left unmatched. The CDR3 nucleotides are TGTGCCAGCAGCAACCAGCACGTTGGCGGGAGCTTTGCAGATACGCAGTATTTT. Protein: CASSNQHVGGSFADTQYF.

The chain links TRBV10-3 to TRBJ2-1; 13 bases agree with TRBD2. The J segment lost 4 bases and the V segment lost 10 bases, leaving 16 bases of the junction unmatched. The length of the CDR3 is 18 residues. Germline V gene sequence: CDR1 ENHRY, CDR2 SYGVKD. The CDR3, as DNA: TGTGCCACGGCGACGGGGACTAGCGGGATCCCTTGGTACAATGAGCAGTTCTTC. Its translation: CATATGTSGIPWYNEQFF.

The chain employs TRBV12-3 or TRBV12-4 and TRBJ2-6, with a possible D match to TRBD2 (6 bases). This CDR3 has 17 residues. The germline V and J ends were trimmed by 5 bases and 4 bases, with 18 bases remaining between them. Here the CDR3 DNA reads TGTGCCAGCAGTCGAACCGTTGGGGGGACCGGGGCCAACGTCCTGACTTTC. Its translation is CASSRTVGGTGANVLTF.